This T cell receptor (beta chain) was retrieved from a study of T-cell memory formation after mild COVID-19. General study findings and limits: Chiefly within CM and EM were the contracting CD4+ clones; CD8+ ones were within EMRA.

It was 5'RACE with constant-segment primers that produced the TCR alpha and TCR beta cDNA libraries, which carried sample barcodes and UMIs. TCRdb called the 5' RACE reads again in MiXCR, with one record for every CDR3 protein. The sample yields just over 150,000 distinct CDR3 sequences, less than 40% seen once. As to this clonotype: The antigen is not known.

The sample comprised PBMCs or a T cell subset sorted from them (not recorded which). The TCR originated in an adult woman who had mild COVID-19 (a few samples of this study predate the infection). Cell type and time point are not known.

CDR3 residues: CASSIVLSSPLHF. As DNA, the CDR3 is TGTGCCAGTAGTATAGTGCTAAGCTCACCCCTCCACTTT. The chain has TRBV19 and TRBJ1-6; D gene ambiguous. The ends were cut back, 1 base at V and 10 bases at J, with 8 bases in the middle. There are 13 residues in the CDR3. Germline CDR1 LNHDA, CDR2 SQIVND (reference sequence).